This T cell receptor (beta chain) was recovered during a study of T-cell memory formation after mild COVID-19. Study at large: There were largely donor-specific TCR clusters.

Study-level findings and limits: Some clones that responded were present in memory (sampled pre-infection), which suggests cross-reactive memory joined.

This clonotype was seen many times. Its antigen is as yet unknown. A junction end diverges from the germline sequence, so it may reflect a read error. TCRdb analysed the 5' RACE reads with MiXCR anew, one entry per CDR3 protein. The repertoire includes 120,000 to 150,000 distinct CDR3 sequences, approximately 6% of them detected once, and about 1.9% sits in the top ten. The source material was PBMCs or a T cell subset sorted from them (not recorded which). The receptor was derived from an adult woman who had mild COVID-19 (a few samples of this study predate the infection). Cell type and time point are not known.

The CDR3 DNA reads TGCGCCAGCAGCGGGGGGGGTTACGAGCAATACTTC. This codes for CASSGGGYEQYF. V and J are TRBV5-1 and TRBJ2-7; TRBD2 aligns across 7 bases. Germline CDR1 reads SGHRS; CDR2 reads YFSETQ. This CDR3 spans 12 amino acids. The variable domain in full, with the rest retrieved from reference TRBV5-1 and TRBJ2-7, is KAGVTQTPRYLIKTRGQQVTLSCSPISGHRSVSWYQQTPGQGLQFLFEYFSETQRNKGNFPGRFSGRQFSNSRSEMNVSTLELGDSALYLCASSGGGYEQYFGPGTRLTVT.